This T cell receptor (beta chain) was identified in a study of cytomegalovirus exposure and HLA in healthy donors. Study context: An earlier analysis identified 117 million unique TCR beta sequences in approximately 190 million T cells. Study outcomes and limitations: The classifier was said to identify cytomegalovirus status with high specificity and sensitivity.

Worth noting for this clone: Antigen: not known.

The CDR3 is 13 amino acids. Germline V gene sequence: CDR1 SGHRS, CDR2 YFSETQ. V shed 4 bases and J shed 7 bases, with 14 bases lying between them. 60 Vbeta and 13 Jbeta primers were used in PCR. The data were produced by immunoSEQ multiplex PCR, yet TCRdb's version contains in-frame clones alone and is incomplete. Of over 70,000 clones listed, approximately 78% are singletons. The J gene is TRBJ1-1, the V gene TRBV5-1, with D uncertain. Sequencing was done on a sample of PBMCs. The receptor comes from a male donor in good health and CMV-seropositive. Here the CDR3 DNA reads TGCGCCAGCAGCACGGTACCCGGGAGTGAAGCTTTCTTT. Protein: CASSTVPGSEAFF.